Listed below are T cell receptor beta chains from one sample, sequenced in a study of shared clonotypes between healthy human individuals. Sequencing used immunoSEQ multiplex PCR; TCRdb keeps in-frame clones, though not all of them. The sample holds about 500,000 clones, 75% to 80% seen once. Source material: PBMCs. The receptors shown here come from a woman aged 35 to 49 in good health. Some clones in this sample may be carry-over from other donors' samples. Both conserved end residues are part of each CDR3. Fields, in order: J gene, D gene, V gene, clone size, CDR3 DNA, CDR3 protein. A D gene is named only where the DNA matches it firmly. Not all rows give a size; the values are once, few, many and, for expanded clones, a class.

j_call: TRBJ1-3; d_call: NA; v_call: TRBV28; clone_size: NA; cdr3_nt: TGTGCCAGCAGTTTAGCAGGTGTTTCTGGAAACACCATATATTTT; cdr3_aa: CASSLAGVSGNTIYF
j_call: TRBJ2-6; d_call: NA; v_call: TRBV7-9; clone_size: NA; cdr3_nt: TGTGCCAGCAGCCTCCAGGTTACCTCTGGGGCCAACGTCCTGACTTTC; cdr3_aa: CASSLQVTSGANVLTF
j_call: TRBJ2-1; d_call: TRBD2; v_call: TRBV11-2; clone_size: NA; cdr3_nt: TGTGCCAGCACGGCGGGGGAATACAATGAGCAGTTCTTC; cdr3_aa: CASTAGEYNEQFF
j_call: TRBJ1-1; d_call: TRBD1; v_call: TRBV18; clone_size: NA; cdr3_nt: TGTGCCAGCTCACCTGGGACAGGGATGAACACTGAAGCTTTCTTT; cdr3_aa: CASSPGTGMNTEAFF
j_call: TRBJ1-1; d_call: TRBD1; v_call: TRBV10-3; clone_size: NA; cdr3_nt: TGTGCCATCAGTGAGTCGACAGGGGGCGTTTCCGTGAACACTGAAGCTTTCTTT; cdr3_aa: CAISESTGGVSVNTEAFF
j_call: TRBJ2-1; d_call: TRBD2; v_call: TRBV9; clone_size: NA; cdr3_nt: TGTGCCAGCAGCGTAGCTACGGCCGGGACTAGCGGGAGCCCCACCTACAATGAGCAGTTCTTC; cdr3_aa: CASSVATAGTSGSPTYNEQFF
j_call: TRBJ2-7; d_call: NA; v_call: TRBV5-6; clone_size: few; cdr3_nt: TGTGCCAGCAGCTTGGTATGGAGCTCCTACGAGCAGTACTTC; cdr3_aa: CASSLVWSSYEQYF
j_call: TRBJ2-3; d_call: TRBD2; v_call: TRBV19; clone_size: NA; cdr3_nt: TGTGCCAGTAGTATAAAACTAGCGGGAGTTCAAGATACGCAGTATTTT; cdr3_aa: CASSIKLAGVQDTQYF
j_call: TRBJ2-3; d_call: NA; v_call: TRBV4-3; clone_size: NA; cdr3_nt: TGCGCCAGCAGCCAAAACCGGGCCAACACAGATACGCAGTATTTT; cdr3_aa: CASSQNRANTDTQYF
j_call: TRBJ2-2; d_call: TRBD2; v_call: TRBV7-3; clone_size: NA; cdr3_nt: TGTGCCAGCAGCTCCCCGGGACTAGCGGGAGGAGGTACCGGGGAGCTGTTTTTT; cdr3_aa: CASSSPGLAGGGTGELFF
j_call: TRBJ2-1; d_call: NA; v_call: TRBV19; clone_size: NA; cdr3_nt: TGTGCCAGTAGGGGCCCCCTCACCAACAATGAGCAGTTCTTC; cdr3_aa: CASRGPLTNNEQFF
j_call: TRBJ2-7; d_call: NA; v_call: TRBV7-9; clone_size: NA; cdr3_nt: TGTGCCAGCAGCTTAGGAGTGGCCTACGAGCAGTACTTC; cdr3_aa: CASSLGVAYEQYF
j_call: TRBJ1-5; d_call: NA; v_call: TRBV29-1; clone_size: NA; cdr3_nt: TGCAGCGTTGAGTACGGGTCGGGCCCCCAGCATTTT; cdr3_aa: CSVEYGSGPQHF
j_call: TRBJ1-5; d_call: NA; v_call: TRBV19; clone_size: NA; cdr3_nt: TGTGCCAGTAGTATCCTCAATCAGCCCCAGCATTTT; cdr3_aa: CASSILNQPQHF
j_call: TRBJ1-5; d_call: NA; v_call: TRBV2; clone_size: NA; cdr3_nt: TGTGCCAGCAGTGTGGAGTTTAGGGGCAATCAGCCCCAGCATTTT; cdr3_aa: CASSVEFRGNQPQHF
j_call: TRBJ2-1; d_call: NA; v_call: TRBV29-1; clone_size: NA; cdr3_nt: TGCAGCGTTGATCGGGCAGCCTTCAATGAGCAGTTCTTC; cdr3_aa: CSVDRAAFNEQFF
j_call: TRBJ2-6; d_call: NA; v_call: TRBV28; clone_size: once; cdr3_nt: TGTGCCAGCAGTTTCATCGGCTCTGGGGCCAACGTCCTGACTTTC; cdr3_aa: CASSFIGSGANVLTF
j_call: TRBJ2-7; d_call: NA; v_call: TRBV7-2; clone_size: NA; cdr3_nt: TGTGCCAGCAGCTTAGGGCAACTCTCCTACGAGCAGTACTTC; cdr3_aa: CASSLGQLSYEQYF
j_call: TRBJ1-5; d_call: NA; v_call: TRBV30; clone_size: few; cdr3_nt: TGTGCCTACAGTTCCAGCACCCGAAATCAGCCCCAGCATTTT; cdr3_aa: CAYSSSTRNQPQHF
j_call: TRBJ1-5; d_call: NA; v_call: TRBV5-1; clone_size: NA; cdr3_nt: TGCGCCAGCAGCTTGTCAGGGGTGGGCAATCAGCCCCAGCATTTT; cdr3_aa: CASSLSGVGNQPQHF
j_call: TRBJ1-3; d_call: TRBD1; v_call: TRBV6-5; clone_size: few; cdr3_nt: TGTGCCAGCAGGAATAATGGACAGGGACACACCATATATTTT; cdr3_aa: CASRNNGQGHTIYF
j_call: TRBJ2-7; d_call: NA; v_call: TRBV11-2; clone_size: NA; cdr3_nt: TGTGCCAGCAGCCTCGGAGGGGAGGACTGGAAGCAGTACTTC; cdr3_aa: CASSLGGEDWKQYF
j_call: TRBJ2-5; d_call: NA; v_call: TRBV2; clone_size: NA; cdr3_nt: TGTGCCAGCAGTCTAGCCTCGTACGGGAGCGGTGGAGAGACCCAGTACTTC; cdr3_aa: CASSLASYGSGGETQYF
j_call: TRBJ1-4; d_call: NA; v_call: TRBV9; clone_size: NA; cdr3_nt: TGTGCCAGCAGCGTATCCGGGGACTCCGAAAAACTGTTTTTT; cdr3_aa: CASSVSGDSEKLFF
j_call: TRBJ1-4; d_call: NA; v_call: TRBV7-2; clone_size: NA; cdr3_nt: TGTGCCAGCAGCTTAAGGCAGGGTACTGAAAAACTGTTTTTT; cdr3_aa: CASSLRQGTEKLFF
j_call: TRBJ2-2; d_call: NA; v_call: TRBV7-2; clone_size: few; cdr3_nt: TGTGCCAGCAGCCCGGCCAGGACAGCTACCGGGGAGCTGTTTTTT; cdr3_aa: CASSPARTATGELFF
j_call: TRBJ2-7; d_call: TRBD2; v_call: TRBV2; clone_size: NA; cdr3_nt: TGTGCCAGCAGTGAAGGTGGACTAGCGGGCCACGAGCAGTACTTC; cdr3_aa: CASSEGGLAGHEQYF
j_call: TRBJ1-2; d_call: TRBD1; v_call: TRBV28; clone_size: NA; cdr3_nt: TGTGCCAGCAGTTCTGGACAGGGGATGAGAGATGGCTACACCTTC; cdr3_aa: CASSSGQGMRDGYTF
j_call: TRBJ2-3; d_call: TRBD1; v_call: TRBV11-1; clone_size: NA; cdr3_nt: TGTGCCAGCAGCTTGACAGGGCCCGATACGCAGTATTTT; cdr3_aa: CASSLTGPDTQYF
j_call: TRBJ2-7; d_call: TRBD2; v_call: TRBV7-2; clone_size: NA; cdr3_nt: TGTGCCAGCAGCGGGACTAGCGGTTACGAGCAGTACTTC; cdr3_aa: CASSGTSGYEQYF
j_call: TRBJ1-1; d_call: TRBD1; v_call: TRBV28; clone_size: NA; cdr3_nt: TGTGCCAGCGCTACCTTGGGACAGCCCACTGAAGCTTTCTTT; cdr3_aa: CASATLGQPTEAFF
j_call: TRBJ1-1; d_call: TRBD1; v_call: TRBV7-8; clone_size: NA; cdr3_nt: TGTGCCAGCAGCTCACGGGCGCAGGGGGCAACTGAAGCTTTCTTT; cdr3_aa: CASSSRAQGATEAFF
j_call: TRBJ1-2; d_call: NA; v_call: TRBV28; clone_size: NA; cdr3_nt: TGTGCCAGCAGTTTATCGTTCAGCAGGCAAAACTATGGCTACACCTTC; cdr3_aa: CASSLSFSRQNYGYTF
j_call: TRBJ1-1; d_call: NA; v_call: TRBV7-3; clone_size: NA; cdr3_nt: TGTGCCAGCAGCCCGATCGGGGGGAACACTGAAGCTTTCTTT; cdr3_aa: CASSPIGGNTEAFF
j_call: TRBJ1-5; d_call: NA; v_call: TRBV2; clone_size: NA; cdr3_nt: TGTGCCAGCAGCTTGGAGTCCCAGGGGCTGAATCAGCCCCAGCATTTT; cdr3_aa: CASSLESQGLNQPQHF
j_call: TRBJ2-1; d_call: TRBD2; v_call: TRBV29-1; clone_size: NA; cdr3_nt: TGCAGCGTTGCAACTAGCGGGAGTGGAAATGAGCAGTTCTTC; cdr3_aa: CSVATSGSGNEQFF
j_call: TRBJ2-1; d_call: NA; v_call: TRBV20-1; clone_size: NA; cdr3_nt: TGCAGCGCACTCCGGAATGAGCAGTTCTTC; cdr3_aa: CSALRNEQFF
j_call: TRBJ2-7; d_call: NA; v_call: TRBV7-3; clone_size: few; cdr3_nt: TGTGCCAGCAGCCCCGACAGGTCCTACGAGCAGTACTTC; cdr3_aa: CASSPDRSYEQYF
j_call: TRBJ1-5; d_call: NA; v_call: TRBV1; clone_size: NA; cdr3_nt: TGCACCAGCAGCCAAGATTCGGGACAGATTAATCAGCCCCAGCATTTT; cdr3_aa: CTSSQDSGQINQPQHF
j_call: TRBJ1-2; d_call: NA; v_call: TRBV6-1; clone_size: NA; cdr3_nt: TGTGCCAGCAGTGAAGCCTTAGGGGGAGGTCACTATGGCTACACCTTC; cdr3_aa: CASSEALGGGHYGYTF
j_call: TRBJ1-3; d_call: NA; v_call: TRBV23-1; clone_size: NA; cdr3_nt: TGCGCCAGCAGTCAGTCCGACATCGACTCTGGAAACACCATATATTTT; cdr3_aa: CASSQSDIDSGNTIYF
j_call: TRBJ1-4; d_call: NA; v_call: TRBV4-2; clone_size: NA; cdr3_nt: TGTGCCAGCAGCAGAGAGGATGAAAAACTGTTTTTT; cdr3_aa: CASSREDEKLFF
j_call: TRBJ2-1; d_call: TRBD2; v_call: TRBV7-2; clone_size: NA; cdr3_nt: TGTGCCAGCAGCCGCCTAGCGGGGGCCTACAATGAGCAGTTCTTC; cdr3_aa: CASSRLAGAYNEQFF